What follows is one TCR beta chain and its context. Its antigen is currently unknown. PCR amplification relied on 60 Vbeta primers (plus 13 Jbeta primers). Per the original data handling: It was a later analysis that counted 79 million or so unique TCR beta chains, of which approximately 11 million were shared. The table came from immunoSEQ multiplex PCR; TCRdb's copy has only in-frame clones and leaves some out. The V and J calls and clone size were taken over from that table, and D and trimming were inferred from the DNA. The sample shows 85,000 to 100,000 clones, about 83% of them seen only once. The CDR3 contains 15 residues. V lost 6 bases and J lost 1; bases outside the gene matches: 7. Germline CDR1 KGHSH, CDR2 LQKENI. These data are taken from a study of cytomegalovirus exposure and HLA in healthy donors. General study points: Rates of TCR association differed by HLA locus in a later analysis, with DRB1 highest and HLA-C lowest.

Source material: PBMCs. The V call is TRBV18, the J call TRBJ2-5, with TRBD1 matching over 8 bases. The TCR originated in a man aged 55 to 70 in good health and CMV-seropositive. This CDR3 is CASSPDRGSQETQYF. DNA of the CDR3: TGTGCCAGCTCCCCCGACAGGGGCAGCCAAGAGACCCAGTACTTC.